Given below is one T cell receptor beta chain in context. No antigen is known for it. This sample is part of a study of post-analysis software for immune sequencing data. Overall study results and limits: The five TRBV segments detected at higher frequency in patients than in controls included TRBV5-6, TRBV5-1 and TRBV20-1.

Prepared TCR beta cDNA libraries contained unique molecular identifiers. TCRdb redid the calling of the PCR reads with MiXCR, one entry per CDR3 protein. The sample consists of some 370,000 distinct CDR3 sequences, roughly 30% of them appearing once. The CDR3 sequence is 12 residues long. The sample comprised blood. The J gene is TRBJ2-7, the V gene TRBV12-3 or TRBV12-4; D unclear. The DNA end favors TRBJ2-5, so the J call may be wrong. The sequence was obtained from a girl aged 10-17 years with multiple sclerosis. The CDR3 sequence is CASSSPMGTQYF. In DNA, the CDR3 is TGTGCCAGCAGTTCCCCGATGGGGACCCAGTACTTC.